The 23 T cell receptor beta chains below were found in one sample sequenced in a study of shared clonotypes between healthy human individuals. The table came from immunoSEQ multiplex PCR; TCRdb's copy has only in-frame clones and leaves some out. The sample shows about 99,000 clones, more than 45% of them seen only once. Input material: PBMCs. Receptors were obtained from a woman in her thirties or forties in good health. Some clones in this sample may be carry-over from other donors' samples.

This clone is a singleton in its sample. The CDR3 reads CASSYSTGKQYF. CDR3 DNA sequence: TGTGCCAGCAGTTACTCTACAGGGAAGCAGTACTTC. This chain links TRBV6-6 with TRBJ2-7; maybe TRBD1 (6 bases). V lost 0 bases to trimming and J lost 8 bases, with 8 bases between them. This CDR3 is 12 amino acids long. Germline loops: CDR1 MNHNY, CDR2 SVGAGI (reference sequence).

This chain joins TRBV6-5 and TRBJ2-6, with D unresolved. Deletions cut 6 bases from V and 1 base from J, with 4 bases between. Germline CDR1 and CDR2: MNHEY and SVGAGI. There are 13 residues in the CDR3. CDR3 DNA sequence: TGTGCCAGCAGCCAGTCTGGGGCCAACGTCCTGACTTTC. Translating it yields CASSQSGANVLTF.

This clone was recorded at least ten times. Additional DNA sequences in this sample encode the identical CDR3. The chain uses TRBV30 and TRBJ2-2, with D tentatively TRBD1 (7 bases). The germline V gene has CDR1 GTSNPN and CDR2 SVGIG (reference sequence). The CDR3 is 14 residues long. The CDR3 is CAWAGQLDAGELFF. As DNA, the CDR3 is TGTGCTTGGGCGGGACAGCTTGACGCCGGGGAGCTGTTTTTT.

In its sample, this clone was seen once. The same CDR3 can be traced to other DNA sequences in this sample. The chain employs TRBV11-3 and TRBJ2-5, with D possibly matching TRBD2 (6 bases). The CDR3 loop spans 14 amino acids. Germline V gives CDR1 SGHNT, CDR2 YENEEA. V was pared by 5 bases and J by 5 bases, with 15 bases between. CDR3 bases: TGTGCCAGCAGCCCGACCGCCGGGAGTGAGACCCAGTACTTC. Amino acid sequence: CASSPTAGSETQYF.

The V call is TRBV11-3, the J call TRBJ1-2, with D perhaps TRBD1 (6 bases). CDR3 length: 13 amino acids. V lost 0 bases and J 8 bases, leaving 10 bases between the germline ends. CDR1 is SGHNT, CDR2 YENEEA, per germline. CDR3 nucleotide sequence: TGTGCCAGCAGCTTAGAGTCCGGGGGCGGCTACACCTTC. It translates to CASSLESGGGYTF. Full variable domain (outside the CDR3, taken from reference TRBV11-3 and TRBJ1-2): EAGVVQSPRYKIIEKKQPVAFWCNPISGHNTLYWYLQNLGQGPELLIRYENEEAVDDSQLPKDRFSAERLKGVDSTLKIQPAELGDSAVYLCASSLESGGGYTFGSGTRLTVV.

The chain carries TRBV6-5 and TRBJ1-5; 9 nucleotides line up with TRBD1. V lost 2 bases and J lost 5; bases outside the gene matches: 7. CDR1 is MNHEY and CDR2 is SVGAGI in the germline V gene. The CDR3 is 16 amino acids. CDR3 coding DNA: TGTGCCAGCAGTTACCCGGGACAGGGTAGGGATCAGCCCCAGCATTTT. Translated, it gives CASSYPGQGRDQPQHF.

The genes are TRBV7-9 and TRBJ2-7; 9 positions agree with TRBD2. The trim removed 5 bases at V and 5 bases at J, leaving 10 bases unmatched. The germline V gene has CDR1 SEHNR and CDR2 FQNEAQ (reference sequence). The CDR3 is 15 residues long. The DNA for the CDR3 is TGTGCCAGCAGCCCCGCGGGTAGCGGGAGCGACGAGCAGTACTTC. It codes for CASSPAGSGSDEQYF.

This clone appeared many times. The chain uses TRBV7-9 and TRBJ2-3, with D unresolved. The germline V and J ends were trimmed by 2 bases and 7 bases, with 10 bases remaining between them. The length of the CDR3 is 13 residues. CDR1 and CDR2 from the germline V gene are SEHNR and FQNEAQ (reference sequence). In DNA, the CDR3 is TGTGCCAGCAGCTTAAGGGCGACTCATACGCAGTATTTT. Protein sequence: CASSLRATHTQYF.

This clone was found many times. The genes are TRBV29-1 and TRBJ2-2; 10 positions agree with TRBD1. CDR3 length: 13 residues. Trimming at V came to 7 bases and at J to 3 bases, leaving 2 bases not matched to a gene. CDR1 is SQVTM and CDR2 is ANQGSEA in the germline V gene. CDR3 DNA sequence: TGCAGCGCTGGGACAGGGGACACCGGGGAGCTGTTTTTT. This translates into CSAGTGDTGELFF.

This clone was picked up a small number of times. This chain links TRBV7-2 with TRBJ1-2; D remains ambiguous. This CDR3 contains 14 residues. Germline values: CDR1 SGHTA, CDR2 FQGNSA. Trimming took off 5 bases at V and 2 bases at J, with 12 bases between the two ends. Here the CDR3 DNA reads TGTGCCAGCAGCAACCCCGCCGGGAACTATGGCTACACCTTC. Amino acids: CASSNPAGNYGYTF.

This chain connects TRBV9 to TRBJ1-3; D is perhaps TRBD1 (6 bases). Trimming took 0 bases from V and 2 from J, leaving 12 bases between them. The length of the CDR3 is 16 residues. Germline values: CDR1 SGDLS, CDR2 YYNGEE. In DNA, the CDR3 is TGTGCCAGCAGCGTAGCTTGGGCAGGGGCTGGAAACACCATATATTTT. It specifies CASSVAWAGAGNTIYF. Variable domain in full (rest from reference TRBV9 and TRBJ1-3): DSGVTQTPKHLITATGQRVTLRCSPRSGDLSVYWYQQSLDQGLQFLIQYYNGEERAKGNILERFSAQQFPDLHSELNLSSLELGDSALYFCASSVAWAGAGNTIYFGEGSWLTVV.

V and J are TRBV29-1 and TRBJ1-2, with D unresolved. CDR3 size: 12 residues. The V and J ends lost 2 bases and 2 bases respectively, with 6 bases between them. Germline values: CDR1 SQVTM, CDR2 ANQGSEA. CDR3 in amino acids: CSVESGNYGYTF. CDR3 sequence (DNA): TGCAGCGTTGAATCCGGGAACTATGGCTACACCTTC.

Only a few counts were recorded for this clone. This chain uses TRBV30 with TRBJ1-1; no clear D gene. Per germline, CDR1 GTSNPN and CDR2 SVGIG (reference sequence). The CDR3 is made up of 13 amino acids. V lost 0 bases, J lost 5 bases, and 10 bases lay in between. CDR3 nucleotide sequence: TGTGCCTGGAGTGTTTGGGCGCGGACTGAAGCTTTCTTT. Residues: CAWSVWARTEAFF.

This clone was seen once. This may be a read error, as it is one base from a much larger clone. Other DNA sequences in the sample encode the same CDR3. The chain recombines TRBV9 with TRBJ2-2; D may correspond to TRBD1 or TRBD2 (5 bases each). Looked up from germline, CDR1 is SGDLS and CDR2 is YYNGEE. The CDR3 loop spans 11 amino acids. The CDR3 region has the DNA TGTGCCAGCAGCCCCGGGGCCGAGCTGTTCTTT. The encoded protein is CASSPGAELFF.

This clone has at least ten counts. The CDR3 nucleotides read TGTGCCAGCAGCTTAGCGGAGGATCAGCCCCAGCATTTT. It yields the protein CASSLAEDQPQHF. The rearrangement uses TRBV7-6 and TRBJ1-5, with D unclear. V was shortened by 0 bases and J by 5 bases, with 5 bases between the two germline ends. The CDR3 consists of 13 residues. The germline V gene encodes CDR1 SGHVS and CDR2 FNYEAQ.

The chain links TRBV13 to TRBJ2-7; D gene unclear. Looked up from germline, CDR1 is PRHDT and CDR2 is FYEKMQ (reference sequence). The CDR3 has 13 residues. Trimming took off 3 bases at V and 2 bases at J, with 8 bases between the two ends. The CDR3, as DNA: TGTGCCAGCAGCTTTTACGGAGCCTACGAGCAGTACTTC. It yields the protein CASSFYGAYEQYF.

Remarks on this clone: One junction end does not reproduce the germline sequence, and a read error may be involved. This same CDR3 is encoded by further DNA sequences in the sample. The V call is TRBV30, the J call TRBJ1-5; tentative D call: TRBD1 (5 bases). Looked up from germline, CDR1 is GTSNPN and CDR2 is SVGIG (reference sequence). This CDR3 is built from 14 residues. This CDR3 reads CAWRGPRSGQPQHF. In nucleotides, the CDR3 is TGTGCCTGGAGGGGACCCCGGTCGGGGCAGCCCCAGCACTTT.

This clone was counted a single time. V and J are TRBV9 and TRBJ2-3; D not certain. The CDR3 is made up of 17 amino acids. Between the trimmed V and J ends, which lost 0 bases and 2 bases, there was a span of 16 bases. Germline V gives CDR1 SGDLS, CDR2 YYNGEE. CDR3 sequence (DNA): TGTGCCAGCAGCGTAGAGGATTTGCGATTCCCCACAGATACGCAGTATTTT. It codes for CASSVEDLRFPTDTQYF.

The gene calls are TRBV7-9 and TRBJ2-7, with TRBD1 as a possible D gene (5 bases). The CDR3 length is 12 residues. The V gene's germline CDR1 is SEHNR and CDR2 FQNEAQ (reference sequence). V was trimmed by 4 bases and J by 4 bases, leaving 8 bases between them. CDR3 nucleotides: TGTGCCAGCAGCTCAAGACAGTACGAGCAGTACTTC. This translates into CASSSRQYEQYF.

The chain is built from TRBV5-1 and TRBJ1-2; D unclear. This CDR3 is built from 13 residues. With 0 bases removed from V and 5 bases from J, the gap between germline ends came to 8 bases. CDR1 is SGHRS and CDR2 is YFSETQ in the germline V gene. Here the CDR3 reads CASSLAQRYGYTF. DNA for the CDR3: TGCGCCAGCAGCTTGGCCCAACGATATGGCTACACCTTC.

This clone was counted many times. This chain joins TRBV7-2 and TRBJ2-3, with 12 bases that match TRBD2. CDR1 is SGHTA, CDR2 FQGNSA, per germline. The length of the CDR3 is 18 residues. Trimming removed 1 base from V and 0 bases from J; junction bases left unmatched: 5. The CDR3 loop reads CASSLVLAGGASTDTQYF. CDR3 DNA: TGTGCCAGCAGCTTAGTACTAGCGGGAGGTGCTAGCACAGATACGCAGTATTTT. The full variable domain, with the rest looked up from reference TRBV7-2 and TRBJ2-3, is GAGVSQSPSNKVTEKGKDVELRCDPISGHTALYWYRQSLGQGLEFLIYFQGNSAPDKSGLPSDRFSAERTGGSVSTLTIQRTQQEDSAVYLCASSLVLAGGASTDTQYFGPGTRLTVL.

With regard to this clone: At one end, the junction sequence differs from germline, possibly due to a read error. The chain joins TRBV5-4 to TRBJ2-7; 10 bases fit TRBD1. CDR1 is SGHNT and CDR2 is YYREEE in the germline V gene (reference sequence). This CDR3 has 15 residues. The CDR3 loop reads CASSRTRDRGHEQYF. The CDR3 DNA is TGCGCCAGCAGCCGAACCCGGGACAGGGGCCACGAGCAGTACTTC.

The rearrangement joins TRBV5-4 to TRBJ2-7; 8 positions agree with TRBD1. The junction had 6 bases not matched to a gene; V was cut back by 3 bases and J by 1 base. The CDR3 spans 15 residues. Germline V gene lookup returns CDR1 SGHNT and CDR2 YYREEE (reference sequence). The CDR3 protein is CASSSHRQGSYEQYF. In DNA, the CDR3 is TGTGCCAGCAGCTCACACCGACAGGGGTCCTACGAGCAGTACTTC. The entire variable domain, with the rest obtained from reference TRBV5-4 and TRBJ2-7, is as follows: ETGVTQSPTHLIKTRGQQVTLRCSSQSGHNTVSWYQQALGQGPQFIFQYYREEENGRGNFPPRFSGLQFPNYSSELNVNALELDDSALYLCASSSHRQGSYEQYFGPGTRLTVT.